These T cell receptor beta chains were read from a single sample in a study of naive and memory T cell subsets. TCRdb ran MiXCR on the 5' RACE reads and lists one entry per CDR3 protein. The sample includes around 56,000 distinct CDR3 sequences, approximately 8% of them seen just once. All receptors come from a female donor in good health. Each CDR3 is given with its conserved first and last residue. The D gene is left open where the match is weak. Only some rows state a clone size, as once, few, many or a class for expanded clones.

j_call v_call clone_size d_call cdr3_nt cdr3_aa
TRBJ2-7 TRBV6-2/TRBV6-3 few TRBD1 TGTGCCAGCAGTTACGGGACAGGGGCACCCTACGAGCAGTACTTC CASSYGTGAPYEQYF
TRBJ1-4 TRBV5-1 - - TGCGCCAGCAGCTTGGGTGGCAACGGGAAACTGTTTTTT CASSLGGNGKLFF
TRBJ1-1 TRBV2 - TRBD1 TGTGCCAGCAGTGGGGGACAGGGGGCCGCGGGCACTGAAGCTTTCTTT CASSGGQGAAGTEAFF
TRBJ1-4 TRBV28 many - TGTGCCAGCCGGGGGATTGAAAAACTGTTTTTT CASRGIEKLFF
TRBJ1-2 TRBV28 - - TGTGCCAGCAGTTTATCGGGCGGGGGAAACTATGGCTACACCTTC CASSLSGGGNYGYTF
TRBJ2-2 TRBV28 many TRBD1 TGTGCCAGCAGGCGGACAGGGAGGAACACCGGGGAGCTGTTTTTT CASRRTGRNTGELFF
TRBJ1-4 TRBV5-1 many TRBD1 TGCGCCAGCAGCTGGGACAGATCCCGGGGAAAACTGTTTTTT CASSWDRSRGKLFF
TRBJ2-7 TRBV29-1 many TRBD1 TGCAGCACCCGACAGGGACCAACCTACGAGCAGTACTTC CSTRQGPTYEQYF
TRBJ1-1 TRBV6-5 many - TGTGCCAGCAGTTACTTTGGGTCTGAAGCTTTCTTT CASSYFGSEAFF
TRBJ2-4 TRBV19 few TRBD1 TGTGCCAGTAGTATAGAGGGGACAGGGCCTGGCATTCAGTACTTC CASSIEGTGPGIQYF